The clone carrying this TCR beta chain was counted only a few times. The antigen remains unidentified. General study points: Tumor-infiltrating Treg TCR alpha and beta sequences overlapped most with tumor naive CD4+ T cells, then blood naive.

Full-length variable regions came from constant-region reverse primers plus semi-nested Nested Universal Primer A PCR. TCRdb reprocessed the 5' RACE reads via MiXCR and lists one record per CDR3 protein. The repertoire holds under 35,000 distinct CDR3 sequences, with 26% as singletons. Naive CD4+ cells had CD25+ Tregs removed. V lost 5 bases to trimming and J lost 0 bases, with 15 bases between them. The CDR3 sequence is 16 residues long. Germline CDR1 is SGHTA and CDR2 is FQGNSA. The sequence was collected from a female donor with breast cancer. Sequencing used naive CD4+ T cells sorted from a lymph node. Indicated subset: naive CD4+ T cells, CD4+CD45RA+CD25-. The chain recombines TRBV7-2 with TRBJ2-3; D may match TRBD1 or TRBD2 (5 bases each). The CDR3 nucleotides read TGTGCCAGCAGCATGCAGGGCGGGTCTAGCACAGATACGCAGTATTTT. This translates into CASSMQGGSSTDTQYF.